Below, 9 T cell receptor beta chains from the same sample are listed, as sequenced in a study of blood T cell repertoires in COVID-19. Only in-frame clones appear in the TCRdb table, and some are missing; sequencing was by immunoSEQ multiplex PCR. The sample contains 90,000 to 100,000 clones, nearly 90% of which appear only once. Sample: peripheral blood. These receptor sequences come from a man between 65 and 85 years old with acute or convalescent COVID-19.

The V call is TRBV6-5, the J call TRBJ1-6; 7 bases line up with TRBD1. There are 14 residues in the CDR3. Germline CDR1 and CDR2: MNHEY and SVGAGI. The junction had 6 bases not matched to a gene; V was cut back by 6 bases and J by 7 bases. Here the CDR3 reads CASSQGQKNSPLHF. CDR3 bases: TGTGCCAGCAGCCAGGGACAGAAGAATTCACCCCTCCACTTT.

This clone showed up just once. The chain recombines TRBV18 with TRBJ1-6; D is perhaps TRBD1 (5 bases). Germline CDR1 and CDR2: KGHSH and LQKENI. The germline V and J ends were trimmed by 2 bases and 0 bases, with 14 bases remaining between them. The CDR3 covers 18 residues. The CDR3 DNA reads TGTGCCAGCTCACCAGCGGGACGGCTGAGCTCCTATAATTCACCCCTCCACTTT. As protein: CASSPAGRLSSYNSPLHF.

The J gene is TRBJ1-2, the V gene TRBV19; the D gene is possibly TRBD1 (6 bases). Germline V gene data show CDR1 as LNHDA and CDR2 as SQIVND (reference sequence). This CDR3 is 17 amino acids long. Trimming left V 1 base short and J 4 bases short, with 19 bases between. The CDR3 sequence is CASSIAGRAGAGYGYTF. The CDR3 bases are TGTGCCAGTAGTATAGCCGGTCGGGCGGGGGCTGGCTATGGCTACACCTTC. Drawing the rest from reference TRBV19 and TRBJ1-2, the complete variable domain is DGGITQSPKYLFRKEGQNVTLSCEQNLNHDAMYWYRQDPGQGLRLIYYSQIVNDFQKGDIAEGYSVSREKKESFPLTVTSAQKNPTAFYLCASSIAGRAGAGYGYTFGSGTRLTVV.

This clone appeared once. The rearrangement joins TRBV27 to TRBJ1-3; TRBD1 might be the D (5 bases). The length of the CDR3 is 15 residues. V was shortened by 4 bases and J by 4 bases, with 14 bases between the two germline ends. Germline V gene lookup returns CDR1 MNHEY and CDR2 SMNVEV (reference sequence). This chain's CDR3 is CASSYQGLGGNTIYF. The CDR3 bases are TGTGCCAGCAGTTACCAGGGATTGGGGGGAAACACCATATATTTT.

The genes are TRBV6-5 and TRBJ1-1, with 8 nucleotides matching TRBD1. This CDR3 is built from 13 residues. J was trimmed by 3 bases and V by 6 bases; bases with no gene match: 3. CDR1 MNHEY and CDR2 SVGAGI come from the germline V gene. CDR3 DNA sequence: TGTGCCAGCAGGGACAGGGCGTACACTGAAGCTTTCTTT. Translated, it gives CASRDRAYTEAFF.

This chain uses TRBV6-1 with TRBJ2-5, with 7 nucleotides matching TRBD2. The ends lost 1 base at V and 4 bases at J; junction bases unmatched: 9. The CDR3 spans 16 residues. Germline V gives CDR1 MNHNS, CDR2 SASEGT. The CDR3 sequence is CASSEGLVWGGETQYF. CDR3 DNA: TGTGCCAGCAGTGAAGGTCTGGTGTGGGGGGGAGAGACCCAGTACTTC.

This sequence joins TRBV28 and TRBJ2-1, with 8 nucleotides matching TRBD1. Trimming removed 6 bases from V and 4 bases from J; junction bases left unmatched: 8. Germline V gene lookup returns CDR1 MDHEN and CDR2 SYDVKM. CDR3 length equals 15 residues. CDR3 region: CASSTSGQGYNEQFF. The CDR3 DNA sequence: TGTGCCAGCAGCACCTCCGGACAGGGTTACAATGAGCAGTTCTTC. Variable domain in full (rest from reference TRBV28 and TRBJ2-1): DVKVTQSSRYLVKRTGEKVFLECVQDMDHENMFWYRQDPGLGLRLIYFSYDVKMKEKGDIPEGYSVSREKKERFSLILESASTNQTSMYLCASSTSGQGYNEQFFGPGTRLTVL.

V and J are TRBV7-8 and TRBJ2-2, with 7 positions matching TRBD2. The CDR3 is made up of 17 amino acids. The ends lost 5 bases at V and 0 bases at J; junction bases unmatched: 9. Germline-derived CDR1 and CDR2 are SGHVS and FQNEAQ. CDR3 nucleotides: TGTGCCAGCAGCCTCAGCTCGGGGGGACCGAACACCGGGGAGCTGTTTTTT. Its protein is CASSLSSGGPNTGELFF.

CDR3 DNA: TGTGCCAGCCACAGTAGCAATCAGCCCCAGCATTTT. This sequence encodes CASHSSNQPQHF. The V call is TRBV28, the J call TRBJ1-5; D is uncertain. The CDR3 is 12 amino acids. Germline-derived CDR1 and CDR2 are MDHEN and SYDVKM. V dropped 8 bases and J dropped 0 bases, with 5 bases sitting between them. Drawing the rest from reference TRBV28 and TRBJ1-5, the complete variable domain is DVKVTQSSRYLVKRTGEKVFLECVQDMDHENMFWYRQDPGLGLRLIYFSYDVKMKEKGDIPEGYSVSREKKERFSLILESASTNQTSMYLCASHSSNQPQHFGDGTRLSIL.